Listed here are 23 T cell receptor beta chains from one sample, sequenced in a study of long-term antiretroviral therapy in people with HIV. The libraries were made with immunoSEQ v3.0 at survey level. TCRdb's copy holds only in-frame clones and misses some; the assay was immunoSEQ multiplex PCR. The sample lists tens of thousands of clones, 90% to 95% occurring once. The input for sequencing was unsorted PBMCs, taken more than 6 years after starting antiretroviral therapy. Every receptor here comes from a man under 40 with HIV.

This chain uses TRBV6-5 with TRBJ2-2; 7 positions agree with TRBD1. Germline V lookup: CDR1 MNHEY, CDR2 SVGAGI. The V and J ends lost 6 bases and 7 bases, in that order; junction bases with no gene match: 5. The CDR3 spans 13 residues. CDR3 coding DNA: TGTGCCAGCAGACCGGGACAGTACGGGGAGCTGTTTTTT. Protein sequence: CASRPGQYGELFF.

The chain links TRBV6-5 to TRBJ2-7, with 11 bases matching TRBD1. Unmatched junction bases numbered 4, after V lost 6 bases and J lost 3 bases. This CDR3 contains 14 residues. Germline CDR1 MNHEY, CDR2 SVGAGI. This chain's CDR3 is CASRKGQGVYEQYF. In nucleotides, the CDR3 is TGTGCCAGCAGGAAGGGACAGGGGGTCTACGAGCAGTACTTC.

This chain uses TRBV12-5 with TRBJ2-5, with 7 bases identical to TRBD1. Germline values: CDR1 LGHNT, CDR2 FRNRAP. The CDR3 sequence is 16 residues long. V gave up 1 base and J gave up 2 bases; unmatched junction bases: 7. CDR3 bases: TGTGCTAGTGGTTTGGGAAGACCGGGACAGCAAGAGACCCAGTACTTC. Its protein is CASGLGRPGQQETQYF.

V is TRBV7-9 and J is TRBJ2-7, with 7 bases fitting TRBD1. CDR3 length: 12 amino acids. From germline, CDR1 is SEHNR and CDR2 FQNEAQ (reference sequence). J gave up 5 bases and V 5 bases, and 3 bases lay outside the gene matches. The chain's CDR3 is CASSLQGHEQYF. In DNA, the CDR3 is TGTGCCAGCAGCCTACAGGGGCACGAGCAGTACTTC. Based on the CDR3 plus reference TRBV7-9 and TRBJ2-7, the full variable domain is DTGVSQNPRHKITKRGQNVTFRCDPISEHNRLYWYRQTLGQGPEFLTYFQNEAQLEKSRLLSDRFSAERPKGSFSTLEIQRTEQGDSAMYLCASSLQGHEQYFGPGTRLTVT.

The chain employs TRBV6-4 and TRBJ2-1; 11 bases align to TRBD2. The CDR3 totals 15 residues. With V trimmed by 6 bases and J by 9 bases, 10 bases remained unmatched. Germline V gene data show CDR1 as MRHNA and CDR2 as SNTAGT. In nucleotides, the CDR3 is TGTGCCAGCAGCGTACTAGCGGGAGATAGTAGTGAGCAGTTCTTC. It specifies CASSVLAGDSSEQFF.

This clone was counted once. CDR3: CSVEDETQYF. CDR3 coding DNA: TGCAGCGTTGAGGATGAGACCCAGTACTTC. The chain has TRBV29-1 and TRBJ2-5, with unresolved D. The CDR3 length is 10 residues. In germline, CDR1 is SQVTM, CDR2 ANQGSEA. The V and J ends lost 3 bases and 5 bases respectively, with 4 bases between them.

The CDR3 protein is CASSFGGGQWETQYF. Here the CDR3 DNA reads TGCGCCAGCAGCTTTGGCGGGGGGCAGTGGGAGACCCAGTACTTC. This rearrangement joins TRBV5-1 to TRBJ2-5; the match to TRBD2 covers 8 bases. This CDR3 has 15 residues. The V gene end was trimmed by 2 bases and the J gene end by 5 bases; junction bases not matched to a gene: 8. Germline V gene data show CDR1 as SGHRS and CDR2 as YFSETQ.

This chain connects TRBV18 to TRBJ2-7; D is undetermined. CDR3 size: 13 residues. V was cut by 3 bases and J by 1 base, with 7 bases left in between. The germline CDR1 and CDR2 sequences are KGHSH and LQKENI. For the CDR3, the DNA is TGTGCCAGCTCACCCCGGGTTTCCTACGAGCAGTACTTC. It codes for CASSPRVSYEQYF.

CDR3 DNA sequence: TGTGCCAGCAGTTTAGTGACAGGGAGCAATCAGCCCCAGCATTTT. Translation gives CASSLVTGSNQPQHF. The chain joins TRBV27 to TRBJ1-5, with 7 bases matching TRBD1. Per germline, CDR1 MNHEY and CDR2 SMNVEV (reference sequence). The CDR3 runs 15 residues. Unmatched junction bases numbered 2, after V lost 2 bases and J lost 1 base.

V is TRBV6-5 and J is TRBJ2-1, with D possibly called TRBD1 or TRBD2 (6 bases each). The CDR3 contains 13 residues. Trimming removed 2 bases at V and 7 bases at J, with 9 bases between. CDR1 is MNHEY and CDR2 is SVGAGI in the germline V gene. The CDR3 loop reads CASSYRGRNEQFF. The CDR3 DNA follows: TGTGCCAGCAGTTACAGGGGGAGGAATGAGCAGTTCTTC.

The chain employs TRBV5-6 and TRBJ1-2, with D possibly being TRBD1 (6 bases). V was shortened by 0 bases and J by 4 bases, with 10 bases between the two germline ends. This CDR3 has 14 amino acids. Germline-derived CDR1 and CDR2 are SGHDT and YYEEEE. The CDR3 coding sequence is TGTGCCAGCAGCTTGGGAGGGGGAATCTATGGCTACACCTTC. As protein: CASSLGGGIYGYTF.

The V and J genes are TRBV4-1 and TRBJ2-5; D may be TRBD2 (6 bases). There are 13 residues in the CDR3. With 1 base removed from V and 6 bases from J, the gap between germline ends came to 9 bases. The germline V gene has CDR1 MGHRA and CDR2 YSYEKL. The CDR3: CASSQAGGKTQYF. DNA for the CDR3: TGCGCCAGCAGCCAAGCGGGCGGGAAGACCCAGTACTTC.

The chain recombines TRBV13 with TRBJ1-2; tentatively, D is TRBD1 (5 bases). Trimming shortened V by 5 bases and J by 8 bases, and 21 bases separated the two germline ends. Germline loops: CDR1 PRHDT, CDR2 FYEKMQ (reference sequence). This CDR3 has 15 amino acids. Written as DNA, the CDR3 is TGTGCCAGCAGCGCGGGACTAGCGGGAGTTTTGGGCTACACCTTC. It encodes CASSAGLAGVLGYTF.

V is TRBV5-4 and J is TRBJ2-2; TRBD2 aligns across 13 bases. The CDR3 is 15 residues long. V shed 4 bases and J 6 bases; nucleotides not matched to a gene: 3. Looked up from germline, CDR1 is SGHNT and CDR2 is YYREEE (reference sequence). The CDR3 DNA sequence: TGTGCCAGCAGCGCTGGACTAGCGGGAGCCGGGGAGCTGTTTTTT. It translates to CASSAGLAGAGELFF.

This sequence joins TRBV7-9 and TRBJ1-1; possibly TRBD1 for D (6 bases). V was shortened by 5 bases and J by 5 bases, with 15 bases between the two germline ends. The CDR3 contains 14 residues. Germline CDR1 and CDR2: SEHNR and FQNEAQ (reference sequence). CDR3 nucleotide sequence: TGTGCCAGCAGCCTACAGGGTGCCGGGACTGAAGCTTTCTTT. Translated, it gives CASSLQGAGTEAFF.

This clone was observed once. The chain carries TRBV4-3 and TRBJ2-7, with 8 bases fitting TRBD1. The CDR3 extends over 14 amino acids. Germline V gives CDR1 LGHNA, CDR2 YSLEER. V was clipped by 4 bases and J by 5 bases; unmatched bases: 7. The CDR3: CASSPSWTGNEQYF. For the CDR3, the DNA is TGCGCCAGCAGCCCGTCCTGGACAGGGAACGAGCAGTACTTC.

This clone was observed a single time. This chain uses TRBV4-1 with TRBJ2-5; D not certain. V was shortened by 2 bases and J by 4 bases, with 35 bases between the two germline ends. The germline V gene encodes CDR1 MGHRA and CDR2 YSYEKL. The CDR3 has 22 amino acids. CDR3 nucleotides: TGCGCCAGCAGCCAAAGTTTTTTTGGGGTTGATTTCAATCAGGCAATGAGAGAGACCCAGTACTTC. Its protein product is CASSQSFFGVDFNQAMRETQYF.

The gene calls are TRBV7-9 and TRBJ2-5; 7 bases are shared with TRBD1. Losses at the gene ends were 6 bases for V and 0 bases for J; bases not matched to a gene: 7. Germline CDR1 SEHNR, CDR2 FQNEAQ (reference sequence). The CDR3 loop spans 15 amino acids. CDR3 sequence: CASSQGQAYQETQYF. For the CDR3, the DNA is TGTGCCAGCAGTCAAGGACAGGCTTACCAAGAGACCCAGTACTTC.

The chain uses TRBV5-1 and TRBJ2-2; D gene unclear. V was shortened by 4 bases and J by 6 bases, with 7 bases between the two germline ends. The CDR3 is made up of 12 amino acids. Germline-derived CDR1 and CDR2 are SGHRS and YFSETQ. CDR3 residues: CASSRPPGELFF. The CDR3, as DNA: TGCGCCAGCAGCCGCCCGCCCGGGGAGCTGTTTTTT.

This rearrangement joins TRBV7-8 to TRBJ2-7; 12 bases agree with TRBD2. CDR1 is SGHVS, CDR2 FQNEAQ, per germline. Trimming cost V 3 bases and J 2 bases; bases outside gene matches: 5. The CDR3 contains 16 residues. The CDR3 spells CASSLSLAGGTYEQYF. CDR3 bases: TGTGCCAGCAGCTTGTCTCTAGCGGGAGGGACCTACGAGCAGTACTTC.

The rearrangement joins TRBV27 to TRBJ2-5; TRBD2 matches at 9 bases. The V and J ends lost 3 bases and 5 bases, in that order; junction bases with no gene match: 4. Germline CDR1 MNHEY, CDR2 SMNVEV (reference sequence). CDR3 length: 14 amino acids. The CDR3 sequence is CASSFSGRAETQYF. The CDR3 nucleotides read TGTGCCAGCAGTTTTAGCGGGAGAGCTGAGACCCAGTACTTC.

The rearrangement uses TRBV7-6 and TRBJ2-7; 14 bases match TRBD2. CDR1 SGHVS and CDR2 FNYEAQ come from the germline V gene. Germline trimming cut 1 base from V and 0 bases from J; bases unmatched to any gene: 17. The CDR3 loop spans 22 amino acids. CDR3 in DNA: TGTGCCAGCAGCTTAGAGGCTCTACACGGGACTAGCGGGAGTAGGAGCTCCTACGAGCAGTACTTC. This codes for CASSLEALHGTSGSRSSYEQYF.

The chain carries TRBV9 and TRBJ2-5; D tentatively fits TRBD1 or TRBD2 (5 bases each). The V and J ends lost 2 bases and 2 bases respectively, with 10 bases between them. Germline CDR1 reads SGDLS; CDR2 reads YYNGEE. The CDR3 has 14 residues. For the CDR3, the DNA is TGTGCCAGCAGCGTTGGGGGAGATCAAGAGACCCAGTACTTC. Amino acid sequence: CASSVGGDQETQYF.